These T cell receptor beta chains were read from a single sample in a study of T-cell reconstitution after alpha-beta-depleted transplantation in children. TCRdb recomputed calls from the PCR reads with MiXCR, one row per CDR3 protein. The top ten hold approximately 30% of the sample, which has about 980,000 distinct CDR3 sequences, about 26% seen once. Specimen: PBMCs, mostly from graft donor cells, collected 360 days after TCRalphabeta/CD19-depleted stem cell transplant. The receptors come from a boy less than two years old who had a stem cell transplant for SCID, so the T cells may come from the graft donor. Each CDR3 is given with its conserved first and last residue. A D gene is named only where the DNA matches it firmly. Clone size is stated in some rows and not others, as once, few, many or a class when expanded.

d_gene	v_gene	len	abundance	j_gene	CDR3aa	CDR3nt
TRBD2	TRBV5-1	16	.	TRBJ2-6	CASSRGGLSGANVLTF	TGCGCCAGCAGCCGGGGGGGACTCTCTGGGGCCAACGTCCTGACTTTC
TRBD1	TRBV5-1	15	.	TRBJ1-6	CASNPGDSQNSPLHF	TGCGCCAGCAATCCGGGGGACAGCCAGAATTCACCCCTCCACTTT
TRBD1	TRBV18	17	few	TRBJ2-7	CASSKVRGTGISYEQYF	TGTGCCAGCTCAAAGGTGCGCGGGACAGGGATTTCCTACGAGCAGTACTTC
.	TRBV19	14	.	TRBJ2-5	CASSIDPARETQYF	TGTGCCAGTAGTATAGATCCGGCGAGGGAGACCCAGTACTTC
.	TRBV7-3	15	few	TRBJ2-5	CASSSPGQDQETQYF	TGTGCCAGCAGCTCACCCGGTCAAGACCAAGAGACCCAGTACTTC
.	TRBV5-1	15	.	TRBJ1-1	CASSLGGQGNAEAFF	TGCGCCAGCAGCTTGGGGGGTCAGGGGAACGCTGAAGCTTTCTTT
.	TRBV7-9	14	few	TRBJ1-1	CASSLGLLTTEAFF	TGTGCCAGCAGCTTAGGGCTACTTACGACTGAAGCTTTCTTT
TRBD2	TRBV19	14	.	TRBJ2-7	CASSNSGGPYEQYF	TGTGCCAGTAGTAACAGCGGGGGACCCTACGAGCAGTACTTC
TRBD1	TRBV12-3/TRBV12-4	15	few	TRBJ1-2	CASNPTGTGMGGYTF	TGTGCCAGCAACCCTACCGGGACAGGGATGGGTGGCTACACCTTC
TRBD1	TRBV29-1	13	many	TRBJ2-2	CSVGTGNTGELFF	TGCAGCGTGGGGACAGGGAACACCGGGGAGCTGTTTTTT
TRBD2	TRBV7-2	16	.	TRBJ2-3	CASSDLAGGPLDTQYF	TGTGCCAGCAGTGACCTAGCGGGGGGCCCCCTGGATACGCAGTATTTT
TRBD2	TRBV20-1	13	few	TRBJ2-7	CSAKPGLNYEQYF	TGCAGTGCCAAGCCGGGACTAAATTACGAGCAGTACTTC
TRBD1	TRBV12-3/TRBV12-4	15	few	TRBJ2-2	CASTSGQLNTGELFF	TGTGCCAGCACCTCGGGACAGCTGAACACCGGGGAGCTGTTTTTT
TRBD1	TRBV19	13	.	TRBJ1-1	CAVRQGMNTEAFF	TGTGCCGTCCGACAGGGGATGAACACTGAAGCTTTCTTT
.	TRBV2	14	.	TRBJ2-3	CASSERLTTDTQYF	TGTGCCAGCAGTGAACGACTCACCACAGATACGCAGTATTTT
.	TRBV5-1	13	few	TRBJ2-1	CASSPGTLNEQFF	TGCGCCAGCAGCCCCGGGACCCTCAATGAGCAGTTCTTC
.	TRBV20-1	13	.	TRBJ1-2	CSARGGAFYGYTF	TGCAGTGCTAGGGGCGGGGCATTTTATGGCTACACCTTC
.	TRBV12-3/TRBV12-4	13	.	TRBJ2-3	CASRGGAADTQYF	TGTGCCAGCAGGGGGGGGGCCGCAGATACGCAGTATTTT
.	TRBV5-1	14	.	TRBJ2-2	CASSLEFRTGELFF	TGCGCCAGCAGCTTGGAGTTCCGAACCGGGGAGCTGTTTTTT
.	TRBV7-2	15	few	TRBJ2-2	CASSAQGRATGELFF	TGTGCCAGCAGCGCCCAGGGCAGGGCCACCGGGGAGCTGTTTTTT
.	TRBV5-1	14	.	TRBJ2-3	CASSPRAPSDTQYF	TGCGCCAGCAGCCCCCGGGCCCCGTCAGATACGCAGTATTTT
.	TRBV20-1	15	.	TRBJ2-7	CSARDPGGSTHEQYF	TGCAGTGCTAGAGATCCCGGGGGCTCAACCCACGAGCAGTACTTC
.	TRBV4-1	15	.	TRBJ2-7	CASSHSMGAGYEQYF	TGCGCCAGCAGCCATTCTATGGGGGCGGGCTACGAGCAGTACTTC
.	TRBV7-9	14	.	TRBJ2-7	CASSLDGVEYEQYF	TGTGCCAGCAGCCTAGACGGGGTTGAGTACGAGCAGTACTTC
.	TRBV20-1	15	.	TRBJ2-3	CSARDPGVVTDTQYF	TGCAGTGCTAGAGATCCGGGGGTCGTGACAGATACGCAGTATTTT
.	TRBV5-1	14	.	TRBJ2-1	CASSFLDRSDEQFF	TGCGCCAGCAGCTTCCTTGACAGGAGCGATGAGCAGTTCTTC
.	TRBV20-1	16	few	TRBJ2-2	CSARKQGGFYTGELFF	TGCAGTGCTAGGAAACAGGGAGGGTTTTATACCGGGGAGCTGTTTTTT
.	TRBV4-1	15	.	TRBJ1-2	CASSQEAQVLSGYTF	TGCGCCAGCAGCCAAGAGGCACAGGTTCTCAGTGGCTACACCTTC
.	TRBV15	15	few	TRBJ2-3	CATSSLGLGTDTQYF	TGTGCCACCAGCAGTTTAGGTCTGGGGACAGATACGCAGTATTTT
.	TRBV7-3	14	.	TRBJ2-3	CASSSTDPTDTQYF	TGTGCCAGCAGCTCAACCGACCCCACAGATACGCAGTATTTT
.	TRBV29-1	13	few	TRBJ2-2	CSVGKGSTGELFF	TGCAGCGTGGGAAAGGGATCCACCGGGGAGCTGTTTTTT
.	TRBV7-8	15	once	TRBJ2-4	CASSLPGLAKNIQYF	TGTGCCAGCAGCTTACCAGGGTTAGCCAAAAACATTCAGTACTTC
.	TRBV29-1	13	.	TRBJ1-6	CSVGDSYNSPLHF	TGCAGCGTCGGAGACTCCTATAATTCACCCCTCCACTTT
TRBD2	TRBV4-2	16	.	TRBJ2-3	CASSQTAGAPTDTQYF	TGTGCCAGCAGCCAGACAGCGGGGGCCCCCACAGATACGCAGTATTTT
.	TRBV7-9	13	many	TRBJ2-1	CASSDLSYNEQFF	TGTGCCAGCAGCGACCTATCCTACAATGAGCAGTTCTTC
TRBD1	TRBV18	16	.	TRBJ2-7	CASSPLPGTGSYEQYF	TGTGCCAGCTCACCCCTTCCGGGGACAGGGTCCTACGAGCAGTACTTC
TRBD1	TRBV5-5	14	few	TRBJ2-7	CASTATGVMGEQYF	TGTGCCAGCACCGCGACAGGGGTCATGGGGGAGCAGTACTTC
.	TRBV20-1	12	.	TRBJ1-2	CRGGGHPYGYTF	TGCAGGGGAGGGGGACACCCCTATGGCTACACCTTC
.	TRBV12-3/TRBV12-4	14	.	TRBJ1-4	CASSLIQFNEKLFF	TGTGCCAGCAGTTTAATACAGTTTAATGAAAAACTGTTTTTT